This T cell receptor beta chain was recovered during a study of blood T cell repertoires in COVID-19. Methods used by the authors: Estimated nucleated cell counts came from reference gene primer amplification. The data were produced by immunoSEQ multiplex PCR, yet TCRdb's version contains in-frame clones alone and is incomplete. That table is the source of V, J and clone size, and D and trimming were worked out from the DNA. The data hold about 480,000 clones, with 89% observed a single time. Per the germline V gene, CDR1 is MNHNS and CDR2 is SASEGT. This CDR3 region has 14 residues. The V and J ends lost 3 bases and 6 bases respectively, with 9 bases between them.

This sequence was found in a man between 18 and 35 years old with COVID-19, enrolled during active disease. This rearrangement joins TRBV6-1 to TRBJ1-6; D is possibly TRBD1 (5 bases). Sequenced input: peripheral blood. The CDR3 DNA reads TGTGCCAGCAGTGAGGATCAGGGTAATTCACCCCTCCACTTT. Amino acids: CASSEDQGNSPLHF.